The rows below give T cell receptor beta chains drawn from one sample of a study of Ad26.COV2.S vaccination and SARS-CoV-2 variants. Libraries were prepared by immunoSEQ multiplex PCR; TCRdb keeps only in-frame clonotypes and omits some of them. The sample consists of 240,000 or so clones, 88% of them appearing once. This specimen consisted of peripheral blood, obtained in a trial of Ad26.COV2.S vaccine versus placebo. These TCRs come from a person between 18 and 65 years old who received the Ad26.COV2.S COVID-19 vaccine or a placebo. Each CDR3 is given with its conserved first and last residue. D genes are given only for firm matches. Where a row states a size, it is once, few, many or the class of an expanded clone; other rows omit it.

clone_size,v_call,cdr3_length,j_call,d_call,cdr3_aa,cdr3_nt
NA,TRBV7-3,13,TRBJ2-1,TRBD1,CASSLDRGNEQFF,TGTGCCAGCAGCTTAGACAGGGGCAATGAGCAGTTCTTC
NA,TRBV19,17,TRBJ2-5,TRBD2,CASSIGGPSGREETQYF,TGTGCCAGTAGTATCGGAGGGCCTAGCGGGAGGGAAGAGACCCAGTACTTC
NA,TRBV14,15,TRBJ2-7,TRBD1,CASSQGNRGSYEQYF,TGTGCCAGCAGCCAAGGGAACAGGGGCTCCTACGAGCAGTACTTC
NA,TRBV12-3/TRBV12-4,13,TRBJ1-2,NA,CASSRDSNYGYTF,TGTGCCAGCAGCAGGGACTCTAACTATGGCTACACCTTC
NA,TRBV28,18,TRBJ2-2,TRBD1,CASSPGQGAATNTGELFF,TGTGCCAGCAGTCCCGGACAGGGGGCCGCCACGAACACCGGGGAGCTGTTTTTT
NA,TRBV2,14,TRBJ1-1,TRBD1,CASSGTGRGVGAFF,TGTGCCAGCAGCGGGACAGGGAGGGGGGTTGGAGCTTTCTTT
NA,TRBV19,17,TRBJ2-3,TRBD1,CASSVSGTGAPADTQYF,TGTGCCAGTAGTGTTTCCGGGACAGGGGCCCCGGCAGATACGCAGTATTTT
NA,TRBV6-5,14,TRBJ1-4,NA,CASSRDEQTEKLFF,TGTGCCAGCAGCAGAGACGAGCAGACCGAAAAACTGTTTTTT
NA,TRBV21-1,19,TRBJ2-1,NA,CASSKADRELAGVYNEQFF,TGTGCCAGCAGCAAAGCCGATAGGGAACTAGCGGGAGTTTACAATGAGCAGTTCTTC
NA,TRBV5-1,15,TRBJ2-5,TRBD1,CASSLAGQGQETQYF,TGCGCCAGCAGCTTGGCGGGACAGGGTCAAGAGACCCAGTACTTC
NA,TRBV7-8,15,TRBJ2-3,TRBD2,CASSFGLVRTDTQYF,TGTGCCAGCAGCTTCGGACTAGTCCGCACGGATACGCAGTATTTT
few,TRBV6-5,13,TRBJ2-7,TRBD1,CASRGTGVWEQYF,TGTGCCAGCAGGGGGACAGGGGTCTGGGAGCAGTACTTC
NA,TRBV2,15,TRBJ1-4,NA,CASSRGGPANEKLFF,TGTGCCAGCAGCCGCGGGGGGCCGGCTAATGAAAAACTGTTTTTT
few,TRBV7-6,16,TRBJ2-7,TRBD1,CASSGTGGSATYEQYF,TGTGCCAGCAGCGGGACAGGGGGCTCTGCGACCTACGAGCAGTACTTC
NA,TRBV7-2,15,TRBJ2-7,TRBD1,CASSWVGTGHYEQYF,TGTGCCAGCAGCTGGGTCGGGACAGGCCACTACGAGCAGTACTTC
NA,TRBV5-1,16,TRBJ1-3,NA,CASSLAGTQGGNTIYF,TGCGCCAGCAGCTTGGCCGGGACCCAAGGAGGAAACACCATATATTTT
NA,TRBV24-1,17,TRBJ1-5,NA,CATSGAGPTEVHQPQHF,TGTGCCACCAGTGGGGCAGGACCAACCGAAGTCCATCAGCCCCAGCATTTT
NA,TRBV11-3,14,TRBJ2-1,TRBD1,CASSGTGVRNEQFF,TGTGCCAGCAGCGGGACAGGGGTTCGCAATGAGCAGTTCTTC
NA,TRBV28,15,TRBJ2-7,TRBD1,CASRHPGQGSYEQYF,TGTGCCAGCAGGCACCCGGGACAGGGATCCTACGAGCAGTACTTC
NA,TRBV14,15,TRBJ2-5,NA,CASSQGGTIQETQYF,TGTGCCAGCAGCCAAGGGGGGACAATCCAAGAGACCCAGTACTTC
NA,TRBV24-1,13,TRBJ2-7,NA,CATSDFYSGEQYF,TGTGCCACCAGTGATTTCTACTCTGGCGAGCAGTACTTC
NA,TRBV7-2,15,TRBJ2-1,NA,CASSPRGGRWNEQFF,TGTGCCAGCAGCCCCCGCGGCGGGCGTTGGAATGAGCAGTTCTTC
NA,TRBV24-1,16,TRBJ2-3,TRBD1,CATSDVSGTGLDTQYF,TGTGCCACCAGTGACGTCTCCGGGACAGGGTTAGATACGCAGTATTTT
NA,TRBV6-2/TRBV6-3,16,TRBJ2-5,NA,CASSYPRGAVGETQYF,TGTGCCAGCAGTTACCCCCGGGGGGCCGTCGGAGAGACCCAGTACTTC
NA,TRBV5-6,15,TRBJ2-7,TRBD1,CASSIPGQGAYEQYF,TGTGCCAGCAGCATACCGGGACAGGGGGCCTACGAGCAGTACTTC
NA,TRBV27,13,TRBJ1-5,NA,CASSYSENQPQHF,TGTGCCAGCAGTTACAGCGAAAATCAGCCCCAGCATTTT
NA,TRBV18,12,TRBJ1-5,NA,CASSTGNQPQHF,TGTGCCAGCTCAACGGGCAATCAGCCCCAGCATTTT
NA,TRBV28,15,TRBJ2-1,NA,CASSYGTLFYNEQFF,TGTGCCAGCAGTTACGGGACTCTTTTCTACAATGAGCAGTTCTTC
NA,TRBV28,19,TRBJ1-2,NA,CASSPGGRGLQVGNYGYTF,TGTGCCAGCAGTCCCGGCGGTCGCGGCCTACAAGTGGGTAACTATGGCTACACCTTC
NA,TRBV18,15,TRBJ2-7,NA,CASSSGRESSYEQYF,TGTGCCAGCTCATCTGGCAGGGAGAGCTCCTACGAGCAGTACTTC
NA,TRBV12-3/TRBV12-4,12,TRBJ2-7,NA,CASSSFRLQQYF,TGTGCCAGCAGTTCTTTTCGCCTGCAGCAGTACTTC
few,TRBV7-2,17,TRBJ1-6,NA,CASSPPPAVYSNSPLHF,TGTGCCAGCAGCCCTCCCCCGGCAGTTTATTCTAATTCACCCCTCCACTTT
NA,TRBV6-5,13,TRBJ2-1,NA,CAAGDSAYNEQFF,TGTGCCGCCGGAGACTCCGCCTACAATGAGCAGTTCTTC
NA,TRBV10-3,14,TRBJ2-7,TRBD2,CAISDGTSGYEQYF,TGTGCCATCAGTGACGGGACTAGCGGATACGAGCAGTACTTC
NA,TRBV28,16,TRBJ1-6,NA,CASSPRGGAGNSPLHF,TGTGCCAGCAGTCCCCGTGGGGGGGCAGGTAATTCACCCCTCCACTTT
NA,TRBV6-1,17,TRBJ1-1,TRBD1,CASSEGSGQGLGTEAFF,TGTGCCAGCAGTGAAGGGTCCGGACAGGGGTTAGGCACTGAAGCTTTCTTT
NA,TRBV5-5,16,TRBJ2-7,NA,CASSPLRGDSSYEQYF,TGTGCCAGCAGCCCGCTACGGGGGGACAGCTCCTACGAGCAGTACTTC